This TCR beta chain derives from a study of blood T cell repertoires in COVID-19. Looking at the study overall: Samples came from the United States, Italy and Spain, spanning acute and convalescent COVID-19.

This clone was picked up one time. The CDR3 has 14 residues. Germline-derived CDR1 and CDR2 are ENHRY and SYGVKD. Trimming stripped 6 bases from V and 1 base from J, with 12 bases between. Authors' data handling: Reference gene primer amplification in the assay estimated nucleated cell counts. Profiled with immunoSEQ multiplex PCR; TCRdb holds only in-frame clones, not every one. V, J and clone size were drawn from that table, and D and trimming were deduced from the DNA. The repertoire holds under 500,000 clones, with about 89% as singletons. The TCR comes from a woman younger than 45 with acute or convalescent COVID-19. Sequenced input: peripheral blood. The V and J genes are TRBV10-3 and TRBJ2-5; D gene uncertain. The CDR3 here is CAIRAGGLQETQYF. The CDR3 coding sequence is TGTGCCATCAGGGCCGGTGGGCTCCAAGAGACCCAGTACTTC.